This passage covers 16 T cell receptor beta chains from one sample sequenced in a study of T cells in women clearing cervical HPV infection. Clones were sequenced by immunoSEQ multiplex PCR, and TCRdb holds only the in-frame ones, with some missing. Its clone listing holds 20,000 to 25,000 clones. Sample: blood buffy coat. These TCRs come from a woman between 18 and 69 years old with a cervical HPV16 infection that either progressed to CIN3+ or cleared (not recorded which).

Notes on this clone: The read ends 3 residues before the CDR3 terminus; that terminus is restored from the germline J gene. J is TRBJ2-5 and V is TRBV28, with 12 bases identical to TRBD2. Germline lookup yields CDR1 MDHEN and CDR2 SYDVKM. The V and J ends lost 6 bases and 0 bases, in that order; junction bases with no gene match: 8. The CDR3 runs 17 residues. Partial CDR3 DNA: TGTGCCAGCAGGTCAACTAGCGGGAGGCCGTACCAAGAGACC. It specifies CASRSTSGRPYQET. The CDR3 reads in full as CASRSTSGRPYQETQYF.

A remark on this clone: The read terminates 3 residues before the CDR3 end, so the remaining end is supplied by the germline J gene. The chain combines TRBV7-2 with TRBJ1-1; 11 bases are a match to TRBD1. This CDR3 spans 15 amino acids. The germline V gene encodes CDR1 SGHTA and CDR2 FQGNSA. V shed 5 bases and J 4 bases; nucleotides not matched to a gene: 6. The CDR3 loop is CASSLPGTGGTEAFF. The DNA read from the CDR3 is TGTGCCAGCAGCCTTCCCGGGACAGGGGGCACTGAA.

In regard to this clone: The CDR3 end lies 3 residues beyond the end of the read and is filled in from the germline J gene. The V call is TRBV6-2 or TRBV6-3, the J call TRBJ2-2, with 8 bases identical to TRBD2. V trimming: 6 bases; J trimming: 5 bases; junction bases outside the gene matches: 8. The CDR3 extends over 15 amino acids. The germline V gene encodes CDR1 MNHEY and CDR2 SVGEGT. CDR3 DNA, as far as it was read: TGTGCCAGCAGCCCTCTCCGGGGGGGGACCGGGGAG. Translated: CASSPLRGGTGE. The full-length CDR3 reads as CASSPLRGGTGELFF.

For this clone: The CDR3 end lies 3 residues beyond the end of the read and is filled in from the germline J gene. The V gene is TRBV20-1, the J gene TRBJ1-2; D is unclear. The V end was cut by 6 bases, the J end by 7 bases, with 9 bases between. This CDR3 region has 10 residues. Germline V gene data show CDR1 as DFQATT and CDR2 as SNEGSKA (reference sequence). The CDR3 sequence: CSALSSGYTF. The sequenced CDR3 bases are TGCAGTGCCCTTTCCTCTGGC.

About this clone itself: The missing CDR3 end, 3 residues past where the read stops, is filled in from the germline J gene. The genes are TRBV5-4 and TRBJ1-2; 8 positions agree with TRBD1. Germline lookup yields CDR1 SGHNT and CDR2 YYREEE (reference sequence). The CDR3 sequence is 14 residues long. V shed 5 bases and J 2 bases; nucleotides not matched to a gene: 5. The CDR3: CASSTGDRNYGYTF. Incomplete CDR3 DNA: TGTGCCAGCAGTACCGGGGACAGGAACTATGGC.

Worth noting for this clone: The read terminates 3 residues before the CDR3 end, so the remaining end is supplied by the germline J gene. The V and J genes are TRBV7-9 and TRBJ2-1, with D possibly being TRBD2 (6 bases). The CDR3 has 14 residues. Germline V gene sequence: CDR1 SEHNR, CDR2 FQNEAQ (reference sequence). V was pared by 5 bases and J by 6 bases, with 14 bases between. The chain's CDR3 is CASSQGGLSNEQFF. The DNA read from the CDR3 is TGTGCCAGCAGCCAAGGAGGGTTGAGCAATGAG.

CDR3 DNA, as far as it was read: TGTGCCAGCAGCCTACTAGAGTCAGATACG. It translates to CASSLLESDT. The whole CDR3 sequence reads CASSLLESDTQYF. The chain links TRBV7-9 to TRBJ2-3; D is perhaps TRBD2 (5 bases). The read comes to an end 3 residues before the CDR3 does, leaving the germline J gene to fill in the end. Germline lookup yields CDR1 SEHNR and CDR2 FQNEAQ (reference sequence). This CDR3 is built from 13 residues. Trimming took 5 bases from V and 4 from J, leaving 10 bases between them.

As concerns this clone: The read comes to an end 3 residues before the CDR3 does, leaving the germline J gene to fill in the end. The chain joins TRBV6-2 or TRBV6-3 to TRBJ1-2, with TRBD1 as a possible D gene (6 bases). CDR1 is MNHEY and CDR2 is SVGEGT in the germline V gene. This CDR3 is built from 15 residues. The CDR3 region is CASRYTGGGAGDYTF. The part of the CDR3 DNA that was read is TGTGCCAGCAGGTATACAGGAGGGGGGGCGGGCGAC.

Comment on this clone: Read coverage stops 3 residues before the CDR3 terminus; the germline J gene supplies the remainder. This rearrangement joins TRBV4-1 to TRBJ2-5, with 8 nucleotides matching TRBD1. Germline-derived CDR1 and CDR2 are MGHRA and YSYEKL. V dropped 0 bases and J dropped 7; count of bases not matched to a gene: 7. The CDR3 has 15 amino acids. This CDR3 reads CASSQDRQGLWTQYF. The sequenced CDR3 bases are TGCGCCAGCAGCCAAGACAGACAGGGGCTCTGGACC.

For this clone: Read sequence stops 3 residues before the CDR3 end, and the germline J gene provides the missing end. The gene calls are TRBV15 and TRBJ1-4; D is undetermined. Germline CDR1 reads LNHNV; CDR2 reads YYDKDF (reference sequence). Trimming stripped 0 bases from V and 2 bases from J, with 10 bases between. This CDR3 has 16 amino acids. CDR3 protein: CATSREMARTNEKLFF. CDR3 bases read: TGTGCCACCAGCAGAGAAATGGCTCGCACTAATGAAAAA. The whole variable domain, remainder taken from reference TRBV15 and TRBJ1-4, is DAMVIQNPRYQVTQFGKPVTLSCSQTLNHNVMYWYQQKSSQAPKLLFHYYDKDFNNEADTPDNFQSRRPNTSFCFLDIRSPGLGDTAMYLCATSREMARTNEKLFFGSGTQLSVL.

A word on this clone: Coverage ceases 3 residues before the CDR3 finishes, and the germline J gene fills in the end. This chain uses TRBV5-1 with TRBJ1-1; the D is unclear. This CDR3 is built from 15 residues. CDR1 is SGHRS, CDR2 YFSETQ, per germline. The V end lost 0 bases, the J end lost 2 bases, and 11 bases lay between the germline ends. The sequenced part of the CDR3 DNA is TGCGCCAGCAGCTTGGCCGGTGTCCCTAACACTGAA. It encodes CASSLAGVPNTE. The CDR3 reads in full as CASSLAGVPNTEAFF.

A note on this clone: Read data end 3 residues before the CDR3 end; the end is taken from the germline J gene. The rearrangement joins TRBV18 to TRBJ2-1; 8 bases fit TRBD1. V shed 6 bases, J shed 8 bases, and the junction held 15 bases outside the gene matches. Germline loops: CDR1 KGHSH, CDR2 LQKENI. This CDR3 contains 16 residues. The CDR3 loop is CASSPLTGVDGDEQFF. The sequenced part of the CDR3 DNA is TGTGCCAGCTCTCCGTTGACAGGGGTGGATGGCGATGAG.

A remark on this clone: The sequence runs out 3 residues before the end of the CDR3; the remainder is reconstructed from the germline J gene. The rearrangement uses TRBV7-9 and TRBJ1-5, with D perhaps TRBD1 (6 bases). The V end was cut by 5 bases, the J end by 2 bases, with 13 bases between. The CDR3 is made up of 15 amino acids. Germline V gene data show CDR1 as SEHNR and CDR2 as FQNEAQ (reference sequence). This chain's CDR3 is CASSPGHSGNQPQHF. Partial CDR3 DNA: TGTGCCAGCAGCCCGGGACATAGCGGCAATCAGCCC.

For this clone: The read terminates 3 residues before the CDR3 end, so the remaining end is supplied by the germline J gene. The rearrangement joins TRBV5-5 to TRBJ1-5; D might be TRBD1 (6 bases). This CDR3 is 14 amino acids long. The V end lost 0 bases, the J end lost 3 bases, and 7 bases lay between the germline ends. The germline gives CDR1 SGHKS, CDR2 YYEKEE (reference sequence). The CDR3 loop reads CASSLDRVNQPQHF. CDR3 DNA (partial): TGTGCCAGCAGCTTGGACAGGGTCAATCAGCCC.

Concerning this clone: The observed sequence ends 3 residues before the CDR3 terminus, with the missing tail filled in from the germline J gene. The genes are TRBV7-9 and TRBJ1-2; TRBD1 might be the D (6 bases). Germline V gives CDR1 SEHNR, CDR2 FQNEAQ (reference sequence). The CDR3 runs 14 residues. This CDR3 reads CASSYGLTRDIYTF. The CDR3 DNA, read in part, is TGTGCCAGCAGCTACGGACTGACGAGGGACATC.

Points on this clone: The read stops 3 residues short of the end of the CDR3; the missing end is completed from the germline J gene. V usage is TRBV18 and J usage is TRBJ1-5; D may be TRBD1 (6 bases). CDR3 size: 13 residues. Trimming pared 2 bases from V and 5 bases from J, leaving 7 bases between. From germline, CDR1 is KGHSH and CDR2 LQKENI. The CDR3 here is CASSPAGDQPQHF. The CDR3 DNA, read in part, is TGTGCCAGCTCACCAGCAGGGGATCAGCCC.